Listed here are 17 T cell receptor beta chains from one sample, sequenced in a study of circulating and synovial CD4+ cells in juvenile arthritis. Using immunoSEQ multiplex PCR, the repertoire was profiled, and TCRdb retains in-frame clones only, with some absent. The sample contains some 33,000 clones, 90% to 95% of which appear only once. The sample taken for sequencing was CD4+ T cells from blood. The receptors come from a human donor with juvenile idiopathic arthritis.

This clone was found a few times. This chain joins TRBV7-3 and TRBJ1-1, with D hard to call. V was clipped by 5 bases and J by 4 bases, with 11 bases between them. The CDR3 loop spans 13 amino acids. The V gene's germline CDR1 is SGHTA and CDR2 FQGTGA. The CDR3 DNA follows: TGTGCCAGCAGCACTTATGAGCGCACTGAAGCTTTCTTT. Its protein product is CASSTYERTEAFF.

The J gene is TRBJ2-7, the V gene TRBV7-9, with D possibly TRBD1 on 5 matching bases. V lost 5 bases and J lost 6, with 14 bases in between. Germline V gene sequence: CDR1 SEHNR, CDR2 FQNEAQ (reference sequence). CDR3 length: 13 amino acids. As DNA, the CDR3 is TGTGCCAGCAGCCCCCTAGGGGTTGCCGAGCAGTACTTC. Translation: CASSPLGVAEQYF.

The chain combines TRBV6-1 with TRBJ1-2, with D uncertain. Trimming cost V 2 bases and J 3 bases, with 7 bases left between them. Per the germline V gene, CDR1 is MNHNS and CDR2 is SASEGT. This CDR3 has 13 residues. CDR3 loop: CASSEPTDYGYTF. DNA for the CDR3: TGTGCCAGCAGTGAACCTACAGACTATGGCTACACCTTC.

The CDR3 loop reads CASSVAGTGGNSPLHF. CDR3 coding DNA: TGTGCCAGCAGCGTAGCCGGGACAGGGGGTAATTCACCCCTCCACTTT. The gene calls are TRBV9 and TRBJ1-6; 11 bases match TRBD1. Trimming cost V 0 bases and J 6 bases; bases outside gene matches: 2. Germline V gene sequence: CDR1 SGDLS, CDR2 YYNGEE. The CDR3 extends over 16 amino acids.

The CDR3 sequence is CSVGGGTLGVRKETQYF. In DNA, the CDR3 is TGCAGCGTCGGGGGGGGGACTCTGGGGGTTAGGAAAGAGACCCAGTACTTC. The chain couples TRBV29-1 to TRBJ2-5; 8 bases match TRBD2. Looked up from germline, CDR1 is SQVTM and CDR2 is ANQGSEA. The CDR3 has 17 residues. Trimming removed 6 bases from V and 3 bases from J; junction bases left unmatched: 18. Filled out from reference TRBV29-1 and TRBJ2-5, the complete variable domain reads SAVISQKPSRDICQRGTSLTIQCQVDSQVTMMFWYRQQPGQSLTLIATANQGSEATYESGFVIDKFPISRPNLTFSTLTVSNMSPEDSSIYLCSVGGGTLGVRKETQYFGPGTRLLVL.

A remark on this clone: Other DNA sequences from this sample encode an identical CDR3 as well. The rearrangement uses TRBV7-9 and TRBJ1-6; D call uncertain. Germline V lookup: CDR1 SEHNR, CDR2 FQNEAQ (reference sequence). The CDR3 sequence is 15 residues long. Trimming shortened V by 0 bases and J by 6 bases, and 9 bases separated the two germline ends. The DNA for the CDR3 is TGTGCCAGCAGCTTAGCGGCCAGAACTAATTCACCCCTCCACTTT. This gives the protein CASSLAARTNSPLHF.

The rearrangement links TRBV4-3 to TRBJ1-6, with D perhaps TRBD1 (6 bases). Trimming took 4 bases from V and 10 from J, leaving 20 bases between them. The CDR3 consists of 16 residues. From germline, CDR1 is LGHNA and CDR2 YSLEER. The CDR3 reads CASSRNDQGIGSPLHF. The CDR3 DNA sequence: TGCGCCAGCAGCCGAAACGATCAGGGGATTGGGTCACCCCTCCACTTT.

The J gene is TRBJ2-5, the V gene TRBV7-2, with D possibly matching TRBD1 (6 bases). V lost 8 bases to trimming and J lost 2 bases, with 12 bases between them. The V gene's germline CDR1 is SGHTA and CDR2 FQGNSA. This CDR3 contains 13 residues. CDR3 bases: TGTGCCAGCTGGGACACGGTTCAAGAGACCCAGTACTTC. Residues: CASWDTVQETQYF.

With respect to this clone: A read error may produce the germline difference seen at one junction end. The chain employs TRBV7-7 and TRBJ2-5, with D unclear. The CDR3 contains 11 residues. Germline V lookup: CDR1 SSHAT, CDR2 FNYEAQ (reference sequence). CDR3 region: CASSFGETQYF. CDR3 in DNA: TGTGCTAGCAGCTTCGGGGAGACCCAGTACTTC.

With respect to this clone: Other nucleotide sequences in the sample specify the same CDR3. The chain is built from TRBV29-1 and TRBJ2-3, with D maybe TRBD2 (6 bases). V was cut by 4 bases and J by 3 bases, with 20 bases left in between. Germline V CDR1 and CDR2: SQVTM, ANQGSEA. This CDR3 comprises 16 residues. CDR3 sequence reads: CSVAGFQEGRTDTQYF. CDR3 sequence (DNA): TGCAGCGTTGCTGGGTTCCAAGAGGGGAGGACAGATACGCAGTATTTT.

V gene TRBV28 combines with J gene TRBJ2-7; tentative D call: TRBD2 (6 bases). This CDR3 is 12 amino acids long. Between the trimmed V and J ends, which lost 6 bases and 4 bases, there was a span of 10 bases. Germline V gene data show CDR1 as MDHEN and CDR2 as SYDVKM. Here the CDR3 DNA reads TGTGCCAGCAGGCAGGCGGGGTACGAGCAGTACTTC. Translation: CASRQAGYEQYF.

The chain uses TRBV27 and TRBJ1-2; 8 bases align to TRBD1. Germline values: CDR1 MNHEY, CDR2 SMNVEV (reference sequence). The CDR3 extends over 13 amino acids. The V gene end was trimmed by 3 bases and the J gene end by 4 bases; junction bases not matched to a gene: 1. This CDR3 reads CASSFQGAYGYTF. The CDR3, as DNA: TGTGCCAGCAGTTTTCAGGGGGCCTATGGCTACACCTTC.

This chain links TRBV5-1 with TRBJ1-1; 9 nucleotides align to TRBD1. This CDR3 region has 15 residues. Germline trimming cut 4 bases from V and 7 bases from J; bases unmatched to any gene: 11. Germline assignment: CDR1 SGHRS and CDR2 YFSETQ. The CDR3 here is CASSPAGQGIGEAFF. Written as DNA, the CDR3 is TGCGCCAGCAGCCCGGCCGGACAGGGGATCGGTGAAGCTTTCTTT. Supplemented by reference TRBV5-1 and TRBJ1-1, the full variable domain reads KAGVTQTPRYLIKTRGQQVTLSCSPISGHRSVSWYQQTPGQGLQFLFEYFSETQRNKGNFPGRFSGRQFSNSRSEMNVSTLELGDSALYLCASSPAGQGIGEAFFGQGTRLTVV.

V usage is TRBV27 and J usage is TRBJ2-5, with a tentative D call TRBD2 (6 bases). CDR3 length: 11 residues. Germline V gives CDR1 MNHEY, CDR2 SMNVEV (reference sequence). V lost 9 bases to trimming and J lost 2 bases, with 7 bases between them. The CDR3 bases are TGTGCCAGTGGGGGGCAAGAGACCCAGTACTTC. This translates into CASGGQETQYF.

In its sample, this clone was seen once. The chain is built from TRBV5-6 and TRBJ2-5; TRBD1 matches at 7 bases. The ends lost 3 bases at V and 5 bases at J; junction bases unmatched: 7. Germline lookup yields CDR1 SGHDT and CDR2 YYEEEE. The length of the CDR3 is 14 residues. The CDR3 bases are TGTGCCAGCAGCTCCCCAGGGGGATGGGAGACCCAGTACTTC. It translates to CASSSPGGWETQYF. Full variable domain (rest looked up from reference TRBV5-6 and TRBJ2-5): DAGVTQSPTHLIKTRGQQVTLRCSPKSGHDTVSWYQQALGQGPQFIFQYYEEEERQRGNFPDRFSGHQFPNYSSELNVNALLLGDSALYLCASSSPGGWETQYFGPGTRLLVL.

This chain uses TRBV19 with TRBJ2-3, with D possibly matching TRBD2 (6 bases). In germline, CDR1 is LNHDA, CDR2 SQIVND (reference sequence). The V and J ends lost 5 bases and 0 bases respectively, with 9 bases between them. The CDR3 is 14 amino acids. The CDR3 nucleotides are TGTGCCAGTAGTCCCCTAGCGAGCACAGATACGCAGTATTTT. Protein product: CASSPLASTDTQYF.

In nucleotides, the CDR3 is TGTGCCAGCAGCGCGGGCACAGATACGCAGTATTTT. The encoded protein is CASSAGTDTQYF. This sequence joins TRBV9 and TRBJ2-3; D is uncertain. Germline assignment: CDR1 SGDLS and CDR2 YYNGEE. V lost 3 bases and J lost 1, with 3 bases in between. The CDR3 spans 12 residues.